A selection of T cell receptor beta chains follows, all from one sample in a study of blood T cell repertoires in COVID-19. Using immunoSEQ multiplex PCR, the repertoire was profiled, and TCRdb retains in-frame clones only, with some absent. The data contain 120,000 to 150,000 clones, approximately 84% of them singletons. Specimen: peripheral blood. These receptors came from a human donor with acute or convalescent COVID-19. The donor label of this sample is uncertain. Each CDR3 is given with its conserved first and last residue. Fields, in order: clone size, D gene, V gene, J gene, CDR3 DNA, CDR3 protein. A D gene is named only where the DNA matches it firmly. Rows may omit the clone size; those that give it use once, few, many or a size class.

once	-	TRBV29-1	TRBJ2-3	TGCAGCGTTTCATCCGGGAATTTAGATACGCAGTATTTT	CSVSSGNLDTQYF
-	TRBD1	TRBV2	TRBJ1-6	TGTGCCAGCAGTGAGCTAGGGGACAGGGTATGGCCCCTCCACTTT	CASSELGDRVWPLHF
-	TRBD1	TRBV6-2/TRBV6-3	TRBJ2-3	TGTGCCAGCACCCCAGACCGCCCGGCCAGGGGGCCCGGTCCCACAGATACGCAGTATTTT	CASTPDRPARGPGPTDTQYF
-	-	TRBV19	TRBJ2-6	TGTGCCAGTGCGGAGGGCTCTGGGGCCAACGTCCTGACTTTC	CASAEGSGANVLTF
-	-	TRBV19	TRBJ1-3	TGTGCCAGTAGTATGACAGTGGGGAACACCATATATTTT	CASSMTVGNTIYF
-	-	TRBV4-1	TRBJ1-1	TGCGCCAGCAGCCAATGGCAGGGCGAAGAAGCTTTCTTT	CASSQWQGEEAFF
once	-	TRBV29-1	TRBJ1-2	TGCAGCGTCTCAACAATAGCAAACTATGGCTACACCTTC	CSVSTIANYGYTF
-	-	TRBV6-5	TRBJ1-4	TGTGCCAGCAGTTACGGGGGGGAAAAACTGTTTTTT	CASSYGGEKLFF
once	-	TRBV3-1/TRBV3-2	TRBJ1-2	TGTGCCAGCAGCCCTATAGACAGTTTCTATGGCTACACCTTC	CASSPIDSFYGYTF
-	TRBD1	TRBV11-1	TRBJ2-1	TGTGCCAGCAGCCGACAGGGGGCCTCTGAGCAGTTCTTC	CASSRQGASEQFF
-	-	TRBV19	TRBJ1-2	TGTGCCAGTAGTGCGCCAGGAATCAGTGGAGGCTACACCTTC	CASSAPGISGGYTF
-	-	TRBV28	TRBJ1-2	TGTGCCAGCAGTTTATCTGGGACACTCTATGGCTACACCTTC	CASSLSGTLYGYTF
-	-	TRBV5-4	TRBJ1-2	TGTGCCAGCAGCTTTGGGGCAGGGGCCTATGGCTACACCTTC	CASSFGAGAYGYTF
-	-	TRBV25-1	TRBJ2-1	TGTGCCAGCACCACAGGGAGCTCCTACAATGAGCAGTTCTTC	CASTTGSSYNEQFF
-	-	TRBV11-3	TRBJ1-1	TGTGCCAGCAGCTTAGGGGGAGGGAACACTGAAGCTTTCTTT	CASSLGGGNTEAFF
-	TRBD1	TRBV24-1	TRBJ1-2	TGTGCCACCAGTGATAAAGACAGGGGAGGCTACACCTTC	CATSDKDRGGYTF
once	-	TRBV4-2	TRBJ2-3	TGTGCCAGCAGCTTCGAGGAGGGTAGCACAGATACGCAGTATTTT	CASSFEEGSTDTQYF
-	-	TRBV10-3	TRBJ1-4	TGTGCCATCAGTCCTGACCCGGGTTTTAATGAAAAACTGTTTTTT	CAISPDPGFNEKLFF
-	-	TRBV12-3/TRBV12-4	TRBJ1-2	TGTGCCAGCAGTACCAACAGGGATGGCTACACCTTC	CASSTNRDGYTF
-	-	TRBV5-5	TRBJ1-1	TGTGCCAGCAGCTTTGCTGGTCTCGGCACTGAAGCTTTCTTT	CASSFAGLGTEAFF
-	TRBD1	TRBV18	TRBJ1-1	TGTGCCAGCTCACCGGGACAGGAGAATTATGAAGCTTTCTTT	CASSPGQENYEAFF
-	TRBD2	TRBV7-9	TRBJ2-2	TGTGCCAGCAGCTTAATGGCCGGGGGGGCTTTGTTTGCAAGGGAGCTGTTTTTT	CASSLMAGGALFARELFF
-	TRBD1	TRBV4-2	TRBJ1-2	TGTGCCAGCAGCCACGAGACAGGGACCAGCTATGGCTACACCTTC	CASSHETGTSYGYTF
-	-	TRBV6-5	TRBJ1-2	TGTGCCAGCAGTTACTCGGTAGGGGCCGGGAACTATGGCTACACCTTC	CASSYSVGAGNYGYTF
-	-	TRBV6-1	TRBJ1-5	TGTGCCAGCAGTGAAGCGGGGGGGCGCGGGCAGCCCCAGCATTTT	CASSEAGGRGQPQHF
-	-	TRBV19	TRBJ1-5	TGTGCCAGTAGTGGCAGGGTAGGCAATCAGCCCCAGCATTTT	CASSGRVGNQPQHF
-	TRBD1	TRBV5-6	TRBJ1-5	TGTGCCAGCAGCGTCGGGACAGGGGGCTATGGCAATCAGCCCCAGCATTTT	CASSVGTGGYGNQPQHF
-	TRBD1	TRBV27	TRBJ1-1	TGTGCCAGCAGTTTAACTCTTACAGGGGATGCTGAAGCTTTCTTT	CASSLTLTGDAEAFF
-	TRBD1	TRBV7-8	TRBJ1-1	TGTGCCAGCAGCTTGTGGACAGGGCCTATGAACACTGAAGCTTTCTTT	CASSLWTGPMNTEAFF
-	TRBD1	TRBV4-3	TRBJ1-2	TGCGCCAGCAGCCAAGCGCCGCAGGGGGATGGCTATGGCTACACCTTC	CASSQAPQGDGYGYTF
once	-	TRBV7-2	TRBJ2-5	TGTGCCAGCAGCTTCGGTCCCGAGGTTTCGGAGACCCAGTACTTC	CASSFGPEVSETQYF